The present entry profiles one TCR beta chain with its context. Sequence at one end of the junction differs from germline and may be a read error. The entry originates in a study of response to subunit inactivated influenza vaccine. Germline-derived CDR1 and CDR2 are SGHTA and FQGNSA. The CDR3 sequence is 14 residues long. TCRdb re-analysed the RT-PCR reads in MiXCR, keeping a single row per CDR3 protein. Here the sample spans 500,000 to 600,000 distinct CDR3 sequences, around 11% being singletons. This sample was also put to use in a study of T cells expressing NK-cell markers. That investigation notes: cDNA encoding TCR beta was synthesized via 5'RACE template switching incorporating UMIs.

The V and J genes are TRBV7-2 and TRBJ2-3; TRBD1 or TRBD2 may be the D gene (5 bases each). This TCR was sampled from a man aged 45-65 years who received an inactivated influenza vaccine. This specimen consisted of PBMCs from blood, obtained on the day of vaccination. CDR3 residues: CASSYGAQVDTKYF. The CDR3 DNA reads as TGTGCCAGCAGCTACGGGGCCCAGGTAGATACGAAGTATTTT. Together with reference TRBV7-2 and TRBJ2-3, the CDR3 gives the full variable domain: GAGVSQSPSNKVTEKGKDVELRCDPISGHTALYWYRQSLGQGLEFLIYFQGNSAPDKSGLPSDRFSAERTGGSVSTLTIQRTQQEDSAVYLCASSYGAQVDTKYFGPGTRLTVL.